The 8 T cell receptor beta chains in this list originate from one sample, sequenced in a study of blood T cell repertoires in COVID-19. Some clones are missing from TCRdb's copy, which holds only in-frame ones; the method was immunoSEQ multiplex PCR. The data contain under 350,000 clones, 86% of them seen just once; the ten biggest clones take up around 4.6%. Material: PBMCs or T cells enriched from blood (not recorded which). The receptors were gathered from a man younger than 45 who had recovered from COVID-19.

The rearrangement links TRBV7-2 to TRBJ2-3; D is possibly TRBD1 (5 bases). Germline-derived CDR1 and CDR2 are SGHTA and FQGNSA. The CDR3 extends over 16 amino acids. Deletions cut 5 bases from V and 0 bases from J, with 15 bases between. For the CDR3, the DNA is TGTGCCAGCAGCCTAGAGCTAGGGGATAGCACAGATACGCAGTATTTT. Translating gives CASSLELGDSTDTQYF.

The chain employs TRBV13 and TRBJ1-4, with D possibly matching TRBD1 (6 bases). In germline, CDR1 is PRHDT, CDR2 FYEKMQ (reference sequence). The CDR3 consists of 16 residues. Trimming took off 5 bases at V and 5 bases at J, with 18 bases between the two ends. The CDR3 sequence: CASSPRGRGQNEKLFF. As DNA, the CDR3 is TGTGCCAGCAGCCCGCGCGGCCGAGGACAGAATGAAAAACTGTTTTTT.

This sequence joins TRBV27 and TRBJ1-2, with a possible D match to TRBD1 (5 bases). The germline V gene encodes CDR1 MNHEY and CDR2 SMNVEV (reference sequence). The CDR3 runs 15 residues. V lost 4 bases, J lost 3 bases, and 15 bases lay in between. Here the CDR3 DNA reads TGTGCCAGCAGTTCCACTGCGGGGGTCGACTATGGCTACACCTTC. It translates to CASSSTAGVDYGYTF.

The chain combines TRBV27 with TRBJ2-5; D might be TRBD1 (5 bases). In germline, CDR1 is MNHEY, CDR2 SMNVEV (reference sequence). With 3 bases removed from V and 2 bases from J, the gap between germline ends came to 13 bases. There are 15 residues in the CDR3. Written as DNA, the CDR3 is TGTGCCAGCAGTTTCTCCATGCAGGGTCAAGAGACCCAGTACTTC. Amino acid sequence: CASSFSMQGQETQYF.

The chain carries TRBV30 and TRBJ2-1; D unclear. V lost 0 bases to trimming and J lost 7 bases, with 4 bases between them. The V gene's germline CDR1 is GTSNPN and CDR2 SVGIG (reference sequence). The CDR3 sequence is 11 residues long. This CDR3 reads CAWSVQNEQFF. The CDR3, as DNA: TGTGCCTGGAGTGTACAGAATGAGCAGTTCTTC.

The CDR3 loop is CASSFPGQGDGDNQPQHF. The CDR3, as DNA: TGTGCCAGCAGTTTTCCGGGACAGGGGGACGGGGACAATCAGCCCCAGCATTTT. The chain couples TRBV28 to TRBJ1-5; 11 positions match TRBD1. The CDR3 contains 18 residues. Germline V CDR1 and CDR2: MDHEN, SYDVKM. Germline trimming cut 3 bases from V and 3 bases from J; bases unmatched to any gene: 10.

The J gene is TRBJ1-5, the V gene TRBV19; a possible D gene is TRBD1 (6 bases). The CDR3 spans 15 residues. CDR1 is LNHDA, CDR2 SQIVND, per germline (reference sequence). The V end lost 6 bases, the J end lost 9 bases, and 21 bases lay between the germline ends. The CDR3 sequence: CASSPQDRAGWPQHF. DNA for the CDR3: TGTGCCAGTAGCCCTCAGGACAGAGCAGGTTGGCCCCAGCATTTT.

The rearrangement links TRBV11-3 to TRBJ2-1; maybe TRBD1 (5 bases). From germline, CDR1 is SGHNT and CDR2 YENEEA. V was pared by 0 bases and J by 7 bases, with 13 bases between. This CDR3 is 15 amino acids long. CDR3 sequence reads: CASSLEVRVGNEQFF. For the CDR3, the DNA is TGTGCCAGCAGCTTAGAGGTCAGGGTCGGGAATGAGCAGTTCTTC. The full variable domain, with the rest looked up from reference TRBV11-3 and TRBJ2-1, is EAGVVQSPRYKIIEKKQPVAFWCNPISGHNTLYWYLQNLGQGPELLIRYENEEAVDDSQLPKDRFSAERLKGVDSTLKIQPAELGDSAVYLCASSLEVRVGNEQFFGPGTRLTVL.